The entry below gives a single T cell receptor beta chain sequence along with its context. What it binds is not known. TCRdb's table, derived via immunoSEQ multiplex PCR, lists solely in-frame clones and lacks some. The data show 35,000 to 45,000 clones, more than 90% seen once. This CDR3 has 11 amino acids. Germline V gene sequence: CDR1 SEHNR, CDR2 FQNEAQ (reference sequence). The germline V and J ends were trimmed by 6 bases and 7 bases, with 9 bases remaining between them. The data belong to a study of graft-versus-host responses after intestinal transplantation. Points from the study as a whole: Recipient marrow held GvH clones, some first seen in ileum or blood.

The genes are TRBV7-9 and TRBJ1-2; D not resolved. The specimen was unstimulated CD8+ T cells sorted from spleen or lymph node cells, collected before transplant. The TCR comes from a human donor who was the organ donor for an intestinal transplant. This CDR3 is CASRSKGGYTF. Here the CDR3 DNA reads TGTGCCAGCAGGTCTAAGGGTGGCTACACCTTC.